This TCR beta chain was retrieved from a study of T cells in Graves' hyperthyroidism and ophthalmopathy. Ten or more counts support this clonotype. Authors of the study amplified TCR beta CDR3 regions from RNA transcripts. The HTBI primer set drove a first-round RT-PCR of the TCR CDR3. MiXCR was run by TCRdb on the multiplex PCR reads, yielding one entry per CDR3 protein. Altogether about 270,000 distinct CDR3 sequences are present, roughly 15% being singletons, with the ten largest covering 30%. Diagnostic assessment was based on clinical symptoms, serum thyroxine and TRAb, thyroid ultrasound and orbital computed tomography. V was pared by 2 bases and J by 1 base, with 8 bases between. CDR3 length: 14 amino acids. Germline loops: CDR1 MNHEY, CDR2 SVGEGT.

This TCR was sampled from a woman in her forties or fifties with Graves' hyperthyroidism that later progressed to Graves' ophthalmopathy. Sequences were obtained from blood. The V gene is TRBV6-2 or TRBV6-3, the J gene TRBJ1-1; the D gene is possibly TRBD1 (5 bases). Here the CDR3 DNA reads TGTGCCAGCAGTTACAGACAGACGAACACTGAAGCTTTCTTT. Translated, it gives CASSYRQTNTEAFF.